This TCR beta chain appears in the sequencing data of a study of blood T cell repertoires in COVID-19. Study in general: T cells, B-cell-depleted T cells, or PBMCs supplied cDNA or gDNA.

This table comes from immunoSEQ multiplex PCR, and its TCRdb copy is limited to in-frame clones, with some not included. There are about 44,000 clones in the sample; roughly 90% occur only once, and around 20% lies in the top ten. The CDR3 loop spans 15 amino acids. V was clipped by 5 bases and J by 3 bases; unmatched bases: 5. Germline values: CDR1 MDHEN, CDR2 SYDVKM. The rearrangement links TRBV28 to TRBJ1-3; TRBD1 agrees at 9 bases. What was sequenced was peripheral blood. The clonotype originates from a woman aged 80 or over in a cohort sampled during active or convalescent COVID-19. CDR3 sequence: CASSRRTGVGNTIYF. The DNA for the CDR3 is TGTGCCAGCAGTCGGAGGACAGGGGTTGGAAACACCATATATTTT.